This T cell receptor beta chain comes out of a study of neurological immune-mediated disorders. The sample holds many counts of this clonotype. Sorted libraries came from around 1 million CD4+ or CD8+ T cells. A 10-nucleotide random UMI tagged transcripts in template-switch 5'RACE cDNA synthesis. MiXCR, run by TCRdb on the 5' RACE reads, gives a single entry per CDR3 protein. There are 20,000 or so distinct CDR3 sequences in the sample; about 10% occur only once, and under 30% lies in the top ten. Trimming removed 7 bases from V and 6 bases from J; junction bases left unmatched: 12. The V gene's germline CDR1 is MDHEN and CDR2 SYDVKM. The CDR3 sequence is 15 residues long.

The origin of this receptor is a woman aged 45-59 years in good health. The source material was CD8+ T cells from blood. V is TRBV28 and J is TRBJ2-1; 7 bases line up with TRBD2. The chain's CDR3 is CASNLGGSSGNEQFF. DNA of the CDR3: TGTGCCAGCAATCTGGGGGGGTCTAGCGGCAATGAGCAGTTCTTC.